This T cell receptor beta chain stems from a study of identical twins. In regard to this clonotype: Its target is not known.

The V gene's germline CDR1 is MNHEY and CDR2 SVGAGI. Trimming stripped 1 base from V and 4 bases from J, with 8 bases between. The CDR3 loop spans 14 amino acids. Template switching added a universal primer binding site, and final cDNA carried unique molecular identifiers. Each CDR3 protein gets one entry after TCRdb re-called the 5' RACE reads with MiXCR. The sample holds roughly 690,000 distinct CDR3 sequences, 6.1% seen once. Healthy Caucasian donors formed the entire cohort. Study outcomes and limitations: For out-of-frame alpha sequences shared by twins, low generation probability was in excess. Models predicted less out-of-frame TCR alpha sharing in monozygotic twins than was found.

The TCR was taken from a man between 18 and 29 years old in good health. Sample: naive T cells sorted from blood. The chain has TRBV6-5 and TRBJ1-5, with D perhaps TRBD1 (5 bases). The CDR3 region has the DNA TGTGCCAGCAGTTACTTTGACAGTAATCAGCCCCAGCATTTT. It codes for CASSYFDSNQPQHF.